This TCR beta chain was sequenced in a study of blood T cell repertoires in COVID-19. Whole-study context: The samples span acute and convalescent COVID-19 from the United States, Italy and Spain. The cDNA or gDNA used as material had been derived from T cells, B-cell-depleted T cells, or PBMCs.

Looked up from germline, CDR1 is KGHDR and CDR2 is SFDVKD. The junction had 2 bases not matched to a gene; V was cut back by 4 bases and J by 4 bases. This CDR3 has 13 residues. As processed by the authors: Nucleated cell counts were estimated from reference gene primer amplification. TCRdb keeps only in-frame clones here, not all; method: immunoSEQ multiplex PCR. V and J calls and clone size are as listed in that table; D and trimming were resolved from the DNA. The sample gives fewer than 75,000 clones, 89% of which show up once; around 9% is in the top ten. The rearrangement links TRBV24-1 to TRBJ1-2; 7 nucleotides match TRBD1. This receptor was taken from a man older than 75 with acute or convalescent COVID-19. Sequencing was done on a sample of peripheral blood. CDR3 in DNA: TGTGCCACCAGTGACACAGGGGTCTATGGCTACACCTTC. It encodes CATSDTGVYGYTF.